Presented here are 26 T cell receptor beta chains from one specimen sequenced in a study of CD8 T cells in ankylosing spondylitis. TCRdb ran MiXCR on the 5' RACE reads and lists one entry per CDR3 protein. The repertoire has around 210,000 distinct CDR3 sequences, roughly 8.2% of them found once; the top ten carry more than 4.5%. Material for sequencing was blood, either unsorted or a sorted T cell fraction (not recorded which). The receptor source for this set is a female donor with ankylosing spondylitis or in good health (not recorded which).

The chain recombines TRBV3-1 with TRBJ2-2; D is perhaps TRBD2 (5 bases). V lost 8 bases and J lost 4, with 14 bases in between. This CDR3 has 14 residues. CDR1 is LGHDT and CDR2 is YNNKEL in the germline V gene (reference sequence). DNA of the CDR3: TGTGCCAGCGCAGCTGGACTGGGCACCGGGGAGCTGTTTTTT. It is translated as CASAAGLGTGELFF.

This clonotype was recorded many times. The J gene is TRBJ1-2, the V gene TRBV4-3; D may be TRBD1 (5 bases). The CDR3 sequence is 16 residues long. Germline loops: CDR1 LGHNA, CDR2 YSLEER. Trimming cost V 0 bases and J 4 bases, with 15 bases left between them. The CDR3 is CASSQDSRVWSYGYTF. CDR3 sequence (DNA): TGCGCCAGCAGCCAAGATAGCAGGGTGTGGAGCTATGGCTACACCTTC.

With respect to this clonotype: This may be a read error, as it is one base from a much larger clone. This chain joins TRBV12-3 or TRBV12-4 and TRBJ2-7; TRBD2 matches 7 bases. This CDR3 is 14 amino acids long. CDR3 in DNA: TGTGCCAACAGTTTAGGCGGAGGGAGGGCCGAGCAGTACTTC. This translates into CANSLGGGRAEQYF.

This clonotype was detected many times. The rearrangement uses TRBV4-2 and TRBJ2-2, with 11 bases that match TRBD2. CDR3 size: 21 residues. From germline, CDR1 is LGHNA and CDR2 YNFKEQ. V dropped 0 bases and J dropped 4; count of bases not matched to a gene: 16. CDR3 protein: CASSQDFELAGARVTTGELFF. The CDR3 DNA sequence: TGTGCCAGCAGCCAAGATTTTGAACTAGCGGGAGCCCGGGTCACCACCGGGGAGCTGTTTTTT.

There are many counts of this clonotype. The V gene is TRBV20-1, the J gene TRBJ2-1; TRBD2 matches 10 bases. Germline lookup yields CDR1 DFQATT and CDR2 SNEGSKA (reference sequence). V trimming: 4 bases; J trimming: 0 bases; junction bases outside the gene matches: 6. The CDR3 length is 16 residues. CDR3 in amino acids: CSANLAGVSSYNEQFF. The DNA for the CDR3 is TGCAGTGCTAACCTAGCGGGAGTGAGCTCCTACAATGAGCAGTTCTTC.

This clonotype was observed at least ten times. This chain connects TRBV5-1 to TRBJ2-5, with D possibly being TRBD2 (5 bases). Germline CDR1 and CDR2: SGHRS and YFSETQ. Trimming pared 4 bases from V and 5 bases from J, leaving 18 bases between. This CDR3 has 15 residues. The CDR3 coding sequence is TGCGCCAGCAGCCGGATAGCGTTGGTCGGGGAGACCCAGTACTTC. It codes for CASSRIALVGETQYF.

This clonotype was detected ten times or more. CDR3: CASSFPRDRATNEKLFF. The CDR3 region has the DNA TGTGCCAGCAGTTTCCCCCGGGACAGGGCAACTAATGAAAAACTGTTTTTT. This chain uses TRBV28 with TRBJ1-4; 9 bases line up with TRBD1. V lost 3 bases to trimming and J lost 0 bases; unmatched junction nucleotides: 5. From germline, CDR1 is MDHEN and CDR2 SYDVKM. CDR3 length: 17 residues.

This clonotype was recorded many times. The V gene is TRBV4-2, the J gene TRBJ2-7; TRBD2 agrees at 7 bases. CDR1 is LGHNA, CDR2 YNFKEQ, per germline. V shed 6 bases and J 0 bases; nucleotides not matched to a gene: 8. The CDR3 runs to 15 residues. In DNA, the CDR3 is TGTGCCAGCAGTCTTAGCGGGTTGACCTCCTACGAGCAGTACTTC. It specifies CASSLSGLTSYEQYF.

As regards this clonotype: This may stem from a read error, because a much larger clone lies one nucleotide away. The chain couples TRBV30 to TRBJ1-2, with TRBD1 matching over 8 bases. The CDR3 runs to 12 residues. Trimming removed 5 bases from V and 10 bases from J; junction bases left unmatched: 9. The V gene's germline CDR1 is GTSNPN and CDR2 SVGIG (reference sequence). CDR3 nucleotides: TGTGCCTGGTCGGGACAGGAGGGCGACTACACCTTC. This codes for CAWSGQEGDYTF.

This clonotype was recorded many times. The genes are TRBV5-4 and TRBJ2-1, with a tentative D call TRBD2 (6 bases). The CDR3 sequence is 15 residues long. The germline gives CDR1 SGHNT, CDR2 YYREEE (reference sequence). V was trimmed by 1 base and J by 8 bases, leaving 16 bases between them. As DNA, the CDR3 is TGTGCCAGCAGCTTGACTAGCCCCCTGTCGGATGAGCAGTTCTTC. Amino acid sequence: CASSLTSPLSDEQFF.

This clonotype was observed many times. V gene TRBV10-3 combines with J gene TRBJ2-6, with 9 bases identical to TRBD1. From germline, CDR1 is ENHRY and CDR2 SYGVKD. The length of the CDR3 is 17 residues. Trimming removed 5 bases from V and 2 bases from J; junction bases left unmatched: 7. The CDR3: CAISTPDRGAGANVLTF. CDR3 DNA: TGTGCCATCAGTACCCCGGACAGGGGTGCTGGGGCCAACGTCCTGACTTTC.

Concerning this clonotype: One base away lies a much larger clone, so this may be a sequencing read error. The chain combines TRBV12-3 or TRBV12-4 with TRBJ2-3; weak D call: TRBD2 (5 bases). The CDR3 totals 19 residues. CDR3 residues: CAISLALGMGSPSTDTQYF. CDR3 nucleotide sequence: TGTGCCATCAGTTTAGCGCTCGGTATGGGGTCACCTAGCACAGATACGCAGTATTTT.

This clonotype showed up many times. J is TRBJ1-1 and V is TRBV12-3 or TRBV12-4, with 11 bases that match TRBD1. The ends lost 7 bases at V and 6 bases at J; junction bases unmatched: 7. The CDR3 contains 14 residues. The CDR3 sequence: CASKTGQGGSEAFF. CDR3 nucleotides: TGTGCCAGCAAAACGGGACAGGGGGGATCTGAAGCTTTCTTT.

This clonotype was counted at least ten times. The chain has TRBV20-1 and TRBJ2-3; D may match TRBD1 or TRBD2 (5 bases each). CDR3 length: 15 residues. Germline V gives CDR1 DFQATT, CDR2 SNEGSKA (reference sequence). V shed 6 bases and J shed 3 bases, with 19 bases lying between them. CDR3 amino acids: CSAPGTHDSTDTQYF. In nucleotides, the CDR3 is TGCAGTGCCCCTGGGACCCATGACTCGACAGATACGCAGTATTTT.

This clonotype was seen many times. This rearrangement joins TRBV5-1 to TRBJ2-5; D may be TRBD1 or TRBD2 (5 bases each). V was shortened by 8 bases and J by 6 bases, with 11 bases between the two germline ends. From germline, CDR1 is SGHRS and CDR2 YFSETQ. The CDR3 has 11 residues. This CDR3 reads CASVWGKTQYF. The CDR3 bases are TGCGCCAGTGTCTGGGGGAAGACCCAGTACTTC.

The V gene is TRBV7-2, the J gene TRBJ1-1; D call uncertain. The CDR3 covers 14 residues. V gave up 1 base and J gave up 1 base, with 7 bases separating them. CDR1 and CDR2 (germline): SGHTA, FQGNSA. CDR3 in amino acids: CASSLGHQNTEAFF. CDR3 sequence (DNA): TGTGCCAGCAGCTTAGGCCACCAGAACACTGAAGCTTTCTTT.

There are many counts of this clonotype. This rearrangement joins TRBV11-1 to TRBJ1-1; D call uncertain. The CDR3 spans 14 residues. Per the germline V gene, CDR1 is SGHAT and CDR2 is FQDESV (reference sequence). Trimming pared 1 base from V and 10 bases from J, leaving 16 bases between. CDR3 in DNA: TGTGCCAGCAGCTTAGAGGATATAGGGCGCGTAGCTTTCTTT. Its translation: CASSLEDIGRVAFF. Full variable domain (rest looked up from reference TRBV11-1 and TRBJ1-1): EAEVAQSPRYKITEKSQAVAFWCDPISGHATLYWYRQILGQGPELLVQFQDESVVDDSQLPKDRFSAERLKGVDSTLKIQPAELGDSAMYLCASSLEDIGRVAFFGQGTRLTVV.

This clonotype was seen repeatedly, ten times or more. The rearrangement links TRBV30 to TRBJ2-2, with D possibly TRBD1 on 6 matching bases. The ends were cut back, 5 bases at V and 3 bases at J, with 13 bases in the middle. CDR3 length: 14 amino acids. CDR1 is GTSNPN, CDR2 SVGIG, per germline (reference sequence). The DNA for the CDR3 is TGTGCCTGGCAGAAGGGGGAGCACACCGGGGAGCTGTTTTTT. This translates into CAWQKGEHTGELFF.

This clonotype was observed at least ten times. The V gene is TRBV25-1, the J gene TRBJ1-2, with 7 bases aligning to TRBD1. Germline lookup yields CDR1 MGHDK and CDR2 SYGVNS. The CDR3 loop spans 13 amino acids. Germline trimming cut 4 bases from V and 4 bases from J; bases unmatched to any gene: 3. DNA for the CDR3: TGTGCCAGCAGTGGGACAGGTCTCTATGGCTACACCTTC. It codes for CASSGTGLYGYTF.

This clonotype was recorded at least ten times. The chain is built from TRBV12-3 or TRBV12-4 and TRBJ2-7; D uncertain. The CDR3 runs to 12 residues. V lost 6 bases to trimming and J lost 3 bases, with 9 bases between them. CDR3 region: CASSLDLYEQYF. CDR3 sequence (DNA): TGTGCCAGCAGCCTCGACCTCTACGAGCAGTACTTC.

This clonotype was picked up many times. The chain recombines TRBV5-1 with TRBJ1-2; D perhaps matches TRBD1 (5 bases). V was pared by 4 bases and J by 4 bases, with 11 bases between. Germline assignment: CDR1 SGHRS and CDR2 YFSETQ. This CDR3 has 13 residues. The CDR3 DNA follows: TGCGCCAGCAGCCAGGGATCAGGCTATGGCTACACCTTC. Its protein is CASSQGSGYGYTF.

There are many counts of this clonotype. J is TRBJ1-4 and V is TRBV5-1, with D perhaps matching TRBD1 (6 bases). Germline V gene sequence: CDR1 SGHRS, CDR2 YFSETQ. Between the trimmed V and J ends, which lost 8 bases and 0 bases, there was a span of 11 bases. The length of the CDR3 is 14 residues. The CDR3 DNA reads TGCGCCAGTGGAGAGGGGGCAACTAATGAAAAACTGTTTTTT. It encodes CASGEGATNEKLFF.

V gene TRBV7-2 combines with J gene TRBJ2-4; 8 bases line up with TRBD2. Germline assignment: CDR1 SGHTA and CDR2 FQGNSA. The V and J ends lost 6 bases and 10 bases, in that order; junction bases with no gene match: 11. The CDR3 is 14 amino acids. The CDR3: CASSLTGGKTIQYF. CDR3 bases: TGTGCCAGCAGTTTAACGGGAGGGAAAACAATTCAGTACTTC.

There are many counts of this clonotype. J is TRBJ2-2 and V is TRBV5-5; possibly TRBD1 or TRBD2 for D (5 bases each). Trimming pared 2 bases from V and 6 bases from J, leaving 8 bases between. The CDR3 runs 13 residues. Germline lookup yields CDR1 SGHKS and CDR2 YYEKEE (reference sequence). The CDR3, as DNA: TGTGCCAGCAGCTTTGGGGACGCCGGGGAGCTGTTTTTT. The encoded protein is CASSFGDAGELFF. Complete variable domain (other parts from reference TRBV5-5 and TRBJ2-2): DAGVTQSPTHLIKTRGQQVTLRCSPISGHKSVSWYQQVLGQGPQFIFQYYEKEERGRGNFPDRFSARQFPNYSSELNVNALLLGDSALYLCASSFGDAGELFFGEGSRLTVL.

This clonotype was recorded at least ten times. The chain has TRBV7-9 and TRBJ2-1; possibly TRBD1 for D (5 bases). Trimming took off 3 bases at V and 6 bases at J, with 27 bases between the two ends. The CDR3 extends over 19 amino acids. CDR1 and CDR2 (germline): SEHNR, FQNEAQ (reference sequence). The chain's CDR3 is CASSFSGLRALDMRNEQFF. As DNA, the CDR3 is TGTGCCAGCAGCTTTTCCGGGCTCAGGGCTCTTGATATGCGCAATGAGCAGTTCTTC. Combining the CDR3 with reference TRBV7-9 and TRBJ2-1 gives the whole variable domain DTGVSQNPRHKITKRGQNVTFRCDPISEHNRLYWYRQTLGQGPEFLTYFQNEAQLEKSRLLSDRFSAERPKGSFSTLEIQRTEQGDSAMYLCASSFSGLRALDMRNEQFFGPGTRLTVL.

This clonotype was counted a few times. The chain combines TRBV4-1 with TRBJ2-7; 11 bases align to TRBD2. The J segment lost 3 bases and the V segment lost 3 bases, leaving 7 bases of the junction unmatched. Germline V gene sequence: CDR1 MGHRA, CDR2 YSYEKL. This CDR3 is built from 16 residues. The CDR3 nucleotides are TGCGCCAGCAGCCACTGGGGACTAGCGGACCTCTACGAGCAGTACTTC. It codes for CASSHWGLADLYEQYF.